This T cell receptor (beta chain) is from a study of T cells in Graves' hyperthyroidism and ophthalmopathy. Findings of the study overall: Using 13 V-J features, a model discriminated ophthalmopathy from stable hyperthyroidism. The blood repertoire included most of the expanded thyroid clonotypes above 0.001.

In its sample, this clonotype was seen a few times. Its matching antigen is unknown. Germline CDR1 is MGHRA and CDR2 is YSYEKL. The CDR3 runs 16 residues. The J segment lost 7 bases and the V segment lost 0 bases, leaving 10 bases of the junction unmatched. No ophthalmopathy progression within 18 months constituted stable Graves' hyperthyroidism. Diagnosing involved the use of clinical symptoms, serum thyroxine and TRAb, thyroid ultrasound and orbital computed tomography. The investigators amplified TCR beta CDR3 regions from RNA transcripts. HTBI primers were the set used in a first-round RT-PCR of the TCR CDR3. TCRdb re-called the multiplex PCR reads through MiXCR, storing one row per CDR3 protein. The profile shows around 800,000 distinct CDR3 sequences, 38% of them singletons.

Sequenced material: blood. The clonotype originates from a young man with Graves' hyperthyroidism. The gene calls are TRBV4-1 and TRBJ2-7; TRBD2 matches 9 bases. The CDR3 here is CASSQERGGRAGEQYF. The CDR3 DNA reads as TGCGCCAGCAGCCAAGAGCGTGGCGGGAGGGCCGGAGAGCAGTACTTC.